Listed below are T cell receptor beta chains from one sample, sequenced in a study of shared clonotypes between healthy human individuals. The method was immunoSEQ multiplex PCR; TCRdb's version includes in-frame clones alone and lacks a portion of them. The data show about 2.4 million clones, roughly 93% seen once. The sequencing sample was made of naive CD4+ T cells from PBMCs. These TCRs come from a man between 18 and 35 years old in good health. Some clones in this sample may be carry-over from other donors' samples. CDR3s include the opening cysteine and the closing phenylalanine or tryptophan. D genes are given only for firm matches. Clone size appears in some rows only: once, few, many, or a class for an expanded clone.

V,D,J,size,CDR3,DNA
TRBV10-3,NA,TRBJ2-3,NA,CAIKASPTDTQYF,TGTGCCATCAAGGCTAGCCCCACAGATACGCAGTATTTT
TRBV28,NA,TRBJ1-4,NA,CASSQGEEKLFF,TGTGCCAGCAGTCAAGGGGAGGAAAAACTGTTTTTT
TRBV5-1,NA,TRBJ1-5,once,CASSLAGGIPNQPQHF,TGCGCCAGCAGCTTGGCCGGGGGCATACCCAATCAGCCCCAGCATTTT
TRBV7-9,NA,TRBJ1-1,NA,CASSPEGGRSGTEAFF,TGTGCCAGCAGCCCCGAGGGGGGACGTAGTGGCACTGAAGCTTTCTTT
TRBV5-4,NA,TRBJ2-7,NA,CASSRTSPYEQYF,TGTGCCAGCAGCCGGACGTCCCCCTACGAGCAGTACTTC
TRBV19,TRBD1,TRBJ1-5,NA,CASSDRGLQPQHF,TGTGCCAGTAGTGACAGGGGGCTCCAGCCCCAGCATTTT
TRBV5-1,NA,TRBJ1-2,NA,CASSYGQGVGYTF,TGCGCCAGCAGCTATGGACAAGGGGTTGGCTACACCTTC
TRBV29-1,TRBD1,TRBJ2-1,NA,CSARDSLYNEQFF,TGCAGCGCCCGGGACAGCCTTTACAATGAGCAGTTCTTC
TRBV6-5,TRBD2,TRBJ2-5,NA,CASMLGAGGPKTQYF,TGTGCCAGCATGCTGGGGGCGGGAGGGCCGAAGACCCAGTACTTC
TRBV7-3,TRBD2,TRBJ2-1,NA,CASSPQGTSGYNEQFF,TGTGCCAGCAGCCCCCAGGGGACTAGCGGTTACAATGAGCAGTTCTTC
TRBV7-8,TRBD1,TRBJ2-1,NA,CASSSRDSNGIEQFF,TGTGCCAGCAGCTCCCGGGACAGTAACGGCATCGAGCAGTTCTTC
TRBV4-3,TRBD2,TRBJ2-2,NA,CASRRGLAGETGELFF,TGCGCCAGCAGACGTGGACTAGCGGGAGAAACCGGGGAGCTGTTTTTT
TRBV5-1,NA,TRBJ1-1,NA,CASSLGVGRRTEAFF,TGCGCCAGCAGCTTGGGGGTGGGGCGGCGGACTGAAGCTTTCTTT
TRBV9,NA,TRBJ2-1,NA,CASSVVESRQFF,TGTGCCAGCAGCGTAGTAGAGAGTAGGCAGTTCTTC
TRBV5-1,NA,TRBJ2-3,NA,CASSSGEVTDTQYF,TGCGCCAGCAGTTCTGGAGAGGTCACAGATACGCAGTATTTT
TRBV2,NA,TRBJ1-1,NA,CASIGGRGHIGTEAFF,TGTGCCAGCATCGGGGGCAGGGGTCATATTGGCACTGAAGCTTTCTTT
TRBV30,NA,TRBJ2-7,NA,CAWTAGAGYEQYF,TGTGCCTGGACGGCAGGGGCTGGCTACGAGCAGTACTTC
TRBV18,NA,TRBJ1-5,NA,CASSPRGAGANQPQHF,TGTGCCAGCTCACCACGGGGGGCAGGGGCGAATCAGCCCCAGCATTTT
TRBV5-1,NA,TRBJ1-1,NA,CASRPISGADTEAFF,TGCGCCAGCAGACCCATCTCAGGGGCGGATACTGAAGCTTTCTTT
TRBV2,TRBD1,TRBJ2-2,NA,CASTKTGTGSGELFF,TGTGCCAGTACCAAAACCGGGACAGGGTCCGGGGAGCTGTTTTTT
TRBV5-1,NA,TRBJ1-3,NA,CASSSQPLWTAGNTIYF,TGCGCCAGCAGCTCCCAACCCCTTTGGACAGCTGGAAACACCATATATTTT
TRBV5-4,NA,TRBJ2-5,once,CASSLDSQETQYF,TGTGCCAGCAGCTTGGACAGCCAAGAGACCCAGTACTTC
TRBV10-3,TRBD1,TRBJ1-2,NA,CAISPGQGAEGYTF,TGTGCCATCAGTCCGGGACAGGGGGCAGAAGGCTACACCTTC
TRBV28,NA,TRBJ1-5,NA,CASSSTYGRYSNQPQHF,TGTGCCAGCAGTTCCACCTACGGGCGATATAGCAATCAGCCCCAGCATTTT
TRBV5-1,NA,TRBJ2-7,NA,CASSLSAGSSYEQYF,TGCGCCAGCAGCTTGTCGGCAGGCAGCTCCTACGAGCAGTACTTC
TRBV2,NA,TRBJ1-1,once,CASSWGADPYTEAFF,TGTGCCAGCAGCTGGGGGGCGGACCCGTACACTGAAGCTTTCTTT
TRBV9,NA,TRBJ2-1,once,CASSKSRSYNEQFF,TGTGCCAGCAGCAAAAGTCGATCGTACAATGAGCAGTTCTTC
TRBV9,NA,TRBJ2-3,NA,CASSVESGDTQYF,TGTGCCAGCAGCGTAGAATCGGGAGATACGCAGTATTTT
TRBV4-1,NA,TRBJ2-7,NA,CASSHDPSLASEQYEQYF,TGCGCCAGCAGCCACGATCCGTCCTTGGCTAGCGAGCAGTACGAGCAGTACTTC
TRBV5-4,TRBD2,TRBJ2-3,NA,CASTTGLAGITDTQYF,TGTGCCAGTACGACGGGACTAGCGGGAATCACAGATACGCAGTATTTT
TRBV25-1,TRBD1,TRBJ1-5,once,CASRGTDSPHQPQHF,TGTGCCAGCAGAGGGACAGACAGCCCTCATCAGCCCCAGCATTTT
TRBV5-1,NA,TRBJ1-2,NA,CASSLIGGSYGYTF,TGCGCCAGCAGCTTGATCGGGGGATCCTATGGCTACACCTTC
TRBV4-1,TRBD1,TRBJ2-7,NA,CASSQGGTATYEQYF,TGCGCCAGCAGCCAAGGTGGGACAGCCACCTACGAGCAGTACTTC
TRBV6-1,NA,TRBJ1-5,few,CASSVQGRGNQPQHF,TGTGCCAGCAGTGTACAGGGAAGGGGCAATCAGCCCCAGCATTTT
TRBV11-2,NA,TRBJ2-3,NA,CASSLGTRISTDTQYF,TGTGCCAGCAGCTTAGGCACTAGGATTTCCACAGATACGCAGTATTTT
TRBV6-6,NA,TRBJ1-1,NA,CASSYSISPLRTEAFF,TGTGCCAGCAGTTACTCGATATCGCCTCTGAGGACTGAAGCTTTCTTT
TRBV6-1,NA,TRBJ2-5,NA,CASSENGVRETQYF,TGTGCCAGCAGTGAAAACGGGGTACGGGAGACCCAGTACTTC
TRBV18,NA,TRBJ2-3,NA,CASSPSFGGSTDTQYF,TGTGCCAGCTCACCATCTTTCGGGGGAAGCACAGATACGCAGTATTTT
TRBV7-2,NA,TRBJ1-4,NA,CASSLRTDYNEKLFF,TGTGCCAGCAGCTTACGGACAGACTATAATGAAAAACTGTTTTTT